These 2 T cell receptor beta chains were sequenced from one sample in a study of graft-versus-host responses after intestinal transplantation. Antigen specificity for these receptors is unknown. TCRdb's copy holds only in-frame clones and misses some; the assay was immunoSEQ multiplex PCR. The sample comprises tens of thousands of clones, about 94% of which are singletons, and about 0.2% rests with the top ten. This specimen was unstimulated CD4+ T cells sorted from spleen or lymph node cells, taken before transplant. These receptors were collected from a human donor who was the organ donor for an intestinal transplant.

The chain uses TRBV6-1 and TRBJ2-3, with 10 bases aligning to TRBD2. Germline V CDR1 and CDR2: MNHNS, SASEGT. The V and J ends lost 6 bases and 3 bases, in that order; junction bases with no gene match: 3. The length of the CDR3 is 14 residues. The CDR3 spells CASRYSGGTDTQYF. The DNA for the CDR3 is TGTGCCAGCAGATATAGCGGGGGGACAGATACGCAGTATTTT.

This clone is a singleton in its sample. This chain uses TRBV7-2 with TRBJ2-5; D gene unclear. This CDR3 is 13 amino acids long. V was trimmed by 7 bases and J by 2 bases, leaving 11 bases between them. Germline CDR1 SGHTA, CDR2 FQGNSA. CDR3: CASTERPQETQYF. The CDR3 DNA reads TGTGCCAGCACCGAACGGCCACAAGAGACCCAGTACTTC.